A single sample gave rise to the 32 T cell receptor beta chains below, sequenced in a study of T cell repertoires in cytomegalovirus infection. These receptors' targets are unknown. TCRdb re-analysed the reads in MiXCR, keeping a single row per CDR3 protein. The sample contains approximately 340,000 distinct CDR3 sequences, about 27% of which appear only once. The sequenced sample was cultured PBMCs, obtained from culture after CMV antigen stimulation. The receptors come from a human donor in good health (CMV status not recorded). Some clones in this sample may be carry-over from other donors' samples.

The V call is TRBV2, the J call TRBJ1-5; 8 nucleotides align to TRBD1. The CDR3 totals 15 residues. Germline CDR1 reads SNHLY; CDR2 reads FYNNEI. V lost 7 bases, J lost 5 bases, and 10 bases stayed unmatched. The CDR3 nucleotides read TGTGCCAGCAATCAAGACAGGGGTGCTGATCAGCCCCAGCATTTT. Amino acid sequence: CASNQDRGADQPQHF.

The chain couples TRBV11-3 to TRBJ1-2; TRBD1 matches at 8 bases. The germline V gene encodes CDR1 SGHNT and CDR2 YENEEA. This CDR3 is 15 amino acids long. The V and J ends lost 5 bases and 5 bases, in that order; junction bases with no gene match: 10. The CDR3: CASSPRQGWEYGYTF. The CDR3 bases are TGTGCCAGCAGCCCGCGACAGGGGTGGGAGTATGGCTACACCTTC.

The chain recombines TRBV5-5 with TRBJ1-3, with no clear D. Trimming left V 3 bases short and J 2 bases short, with 9 bases between. The CDR3 contains 14 residues. Germline assignment: CDR1 SGHKS and CDR2 YYEKEE (reference sequence). CDR3 nucleotide sequence: TGTGCCAGCAGCTCCTATACAGCTGGAAACACCATATATTTT. This encodes CASSSYTAGNTIYF.

Written as DNA, the CDR3 is TGTGCCAGCAGCTTAGTTCCCTTAGCAGGGCTTCGGGTCGAGCAGTACTTC. This encodes CASSLVPLAGLRVEQYF. The rearrangement links TRBV7-9 to TRBJ2-7; possibly TRBD1 for D (5 bases). Deletions cut 1 base from V and 6 bases from J, with 22 bases between. CDR3 length equals 17 residues. Germline-derived CDR1 and CDR2 are SEHNR and FQNEAQ (reference sequence).

This clonotype came up many times. The chain carries TRBV6-1 and TRBJ1-1; D is uncertain. The CDR3 covers 11 residues. V was cut by 5 bases and J by 6 bases, with 7 bases left in between. Per germline, CDR1 MNHNS and CDR2 SASEGT. The CDR3 loop reads CASSTPAEAFF. CDR3 in DNA: TGTGCCAGCAGTACTCCCGCTGAAGCTTTCTTT.

Worth noting for this clonotype: Mismatch with germline at one junction end may stem from a read error. The V and J genes are TRBV7-2 and TRBJ1-4; D not certain. Germline CDR1 and CDR2: SGHTA and FQGNSA. The CDR3 has 16 amino acids. CDR3 coding DNA: TGTGCCAGCAGCTTACTAGCCGCCTTGGGAGGGCCCCCGTCGGTTTTT. Encoded protein: CASSLLAALGGPPSVF.

This clonotype was found once. The chain recombines TRBV5-8 with TRBJ1-6, with D unresolved. V lost 0 bases, J lost 9 bases, and 10 bases lay in between. Germline V gives CDR1 SGHTS, CDR2 YDEGEE. CDR3 length: 14 amino acids. Written as DNA, the CDR3 is TGTGCCAGCAGCTTGGTGAGGTTGGCTTCACCCCTCCACTTT. This encodes CASSLVRLASPLHF.

This clonotype was seen repeatedly, ten times or more. The chain employs TRBV12-3 or TRBV12-4 and TRBJ2-2; 13 nucleotides agree with TRBD2. The ends lost 6 bases at V and 2 bases at J; junction bases unmatched: 9. This CDR3 is built from 18 residues. The CDR3 region is CASRSRTSGGSNTGELFF. The CDR3, as DNA: TGTGCCAGCAGGTCTCGGACTAGCGGGGGTTCCAACACCGGGGAGCTGTTTTTT.

This chain joins TRBV7-2 and TRBJ2-5; D assignment may be TRBD1 or TRBD2 (5 bases each). The CDR3 contains 15 residues. The germline CDR1 and CDR2 sequences are SGHTA and FQGNSA. Trimming removed 2 bases from V and 7 bases from J, with 17 bases in between. CDR3 bases: TGTGCCAGCAGCTTATTGCCGGGGCTCGAGGGGACCCAGTACTTC. It codes for CASSLLPGLEGTQYF.

This chain uses TRBV12-3 or TRBV12-4 with TRBJ2-4, with TRBD2 matching over 10 bases. Germline trimming cut 6 bases from V and 3 bases from J; bases unmatched to any gene: 5. This CDR3 is built from 15 residues. The CDR3 here is CASSPRTSGKNIQYF. The CDR3 DNA reads TGTGCCAGCAGCCCCCGGACTAGCGGCAAAAACATTCAGTACTTC.

This clonotype was counted many times. The chain uses TRBV7-6 and TRBJ2-7; possibly TRBD1 for D (6 bases). The germline gives CDR1 SGHVS, CDR2 FNYEAQ. The CDR3 length is 14 residues. Between the trimmed V and J ends, which lost 5 bases and 6 bases, there was a span of 17 bases. DNA for the CDR3: TGTGCCAGCAGCCGAACAGGGTCCCTAGGCGAGCAGTACTTC. It specifies CASSRTGSLGEQYF.

The table lists this clonotype with many counts. The chain couples TRBV7-9 to TRBJ1-6; D remains ambiguous. The length of the CDR3 is 12 residues. Germline-derived CDR1 and CDR2 are SEHNR and FQNEAQ (reference sequence). Trimming pared 5 bases from V and 11 bases from J, leaving 10 bases between. The CDR3, as DNA: TGTGCCAGCAGCCCACAGAATCCACCCCTCCACTTT. The encoded protein is CASSPQNPPLHF.

The rearrangement uses TRBV4-1 and TRBJ1-5, with D hard to call. CDR1 and CDR2 (germline): MGHRA, YSYEKL. Trimming removed 1 base from V and 4 bases from J, with 8 bases in between. CDR3 size: 14 residues. CDR3 region: CASSQGPANQPQHF. The CDR3 DNA sequence: TGCGCCAGCAGCCAAGGCCCCGCTAATCAGCCCCAGCATTTT.

This clonotype turned up a few times. The chain links TRBV28 to TRBJ2-1; 10 bases align to TRBD2. The ends lost 10 bases at V and 10 bases at J; junction bases unmatched: 13. This CDR3 region has 14 residues. Germline assignment: CDR1 MDHEN and CDR2 SYDVKM. This CDR3 is CATTPSGRMREQFF. The CDR3 coding sequence is TGTGCCACTACACCTAGCGGGAGAATGAGGGAGCAGTTCTTC.

This chain uses TRBV27 with TRBJ2-7; 7 bases align to TRBD2. The V gene's germline CDR1 is MNHEY and CDR2 SMNVEV (reference sequence). V shed 2 bases, J shed 0 bases, and the junction held 4 bases outside the gene matches. There are 15 residues in the CDR3. The CDR3 coding sequence is TGTGCCAGCAGTTTAATCGCTAGCGGCTCCTACGAGCAGTACTTC. Its translation: CASSLIASGSYEQYF.

This chain links TRBV12-3 or TRBV12-4 with TRBJ1-4; no clear D. With 7 bases removed from V and 8 bases from J, the gap between germline ends came to 14 bases. There are 13 residues in the CDR3. The CDR3 coding sequence is TGTGCCAGCACCCGAGTGGAGGCAGAAAAACTGTTTTTT. Encoded protein: CASTRVEAEKLFF.

The rearrangement links TRBV5-4 to TRBJ1-5, with TRBD1 identical over 8 bases. Germline V CDR1 and CDR2: SGHNT, YYREEE (reference sequence). There are 17 residues in the CDR3. V gave up 4 bases and J gave up 2 bases; unmatched junction bases: 11. The CDR3 nucleotides read TGTGCCAGCAGCCCGAACCACACGACAGGGGGCAATCAGCCCCAGCATTTT. It codes for CASSPNHTTGGNQPQHF.

This clonotype was observed a handful of times. The chain links TRBV10-3 to TRBJ1-1; 8 bases map to TRBD1. The germline V gene has CDR1 ENHRY and CDR2 SYGVKD. With 4 bases clipped from V and 3 bases from J, the junction kept 7 bases outside the gene matches. There are 15 residues in the CDR3. CDR3 protein: CAISAAGGRDTEAFF. Written as DNA, the CDR3 is TGTGCCATCAGTGCGGCAGGGGGCCGGGACACTGAAGCTTTCTTT.

In DNA, the CDR3 is TGCGCCAGCAGTCAGGGCGGGAAAGATACGCAGTATTTT. This sequence encodes CASSQGGKDTQYF. This chain connects TRBV23-1 to TRBJ2-3; a weak D match, TRBD2 (6 bases). TRBV23-1 is filed as an ORF, its function uncertain. The CDR3 has 13 amino acids. Deletions cut 3 bases from V and 5 bases from J, with 9 bases between.

This clonotype appeared a single time. The rearrangement uses TRBV10-2 and TRBJ2-7; D is unclear. There are 12 residues in the CDR3. Trimming cost V 6 bases and J 2 bases, with 8 bases left between them. From germline, CDR1 is WSHSY and CDR2 SAAADI. CDR3 loop: CASRPQTYEQYF. CDR3 coding DNA: TGCGCCAGCAGACCGCAAACCTACGAGCAGTACTTC.

Comments on this clonotype: This may arise from a read error, as a much more abundant clone is one base away. The genes are TRBV7-8 and TRBJ2-2; D is undetermined. CDR3 length: 14 residues. Trimming took off 6 bases at V and 6 bases at J, with 14 bases between the two ends. Germline V gene lookup returns CDR1 SGHVS and CDR2 FQNEAQ. The CDR3, as DNA: TGTGCCAGCAGGCCCCTTCGAGTCCCCGGGGAGCTGTTTTTT. Residues: CASRPLRVPGELFF.

The rearrangement links TRBV7-2 to TRBJ1-5; D remains ambiguous. Per germline, CDR1 SGHTA and CDR2 FQGNSA. This CDR3 is 13 amino acids long. V lost 5 bases and J lost 3, with 8 bases in between. CDR3: CASSRVYNQPQHF. In DNA form, the CDR3 reads TGTGCCAGCAGCAGGGTTTACAATCAGCCCCAGCATTTT.

The chain has TRBV27 and TRBJ2-7; D ambiguous. The V and J ends lost 5 bases and 0 bases respectively, with 11 bases between them. This CDR3 contains 14 residues. The V gene's germline CDR1 is MNHEY and CDR2 SMNVEV (reference sequence). The CDR3 loop reads CASSPGPFSYEQYF. The DNA of the CDR3 is TGTGCCAGCAGTCCGGGCCCATTCTCCTACGAGCAGTACTTC.

This clonotype was counted only a few times. The rearrangement uses TRBV2 and TRBJ1-1; 7 bases map to TRBD1. In germline, CDR1 is SNHLY, CDR2 FYNNEI. The CDR3 is 14 residues long. With 6 bases clipped from V and 3 bases from J, the junction kept 7 bases outside the gene matches. Here the CDR3 reads CASRQGFLDTEAFF. Here the CDR3 DNA reads TGTGCCAGCAGACAGGGGTTCTTGGACACTGAAGCTTTCTTT.

In its sample, this clonotype was seen a few times. This chain joins TRBV11-3 and TRBJ2-1, with 7 bases aligning to TRBD2. Germline CDR1 and CDR2: SGHNT and YENEEA. The CDR3 covers 14 residues. V lost 5 bases and J lost 7; bases outside the gene matches: 8. CDR3 residues: CASSLMRGSNEQFF. The CDR3 DNA sequence: TGTGCCAGCAGCCTTATGCGGGGGTCTAATGAGCAGTTCTTC.

This rearrangement joins TRBV3-1 to TRBJ2-3, with TRBD2 matching over 9 bases. J gave up 2 bases and V 1 base, and 7 bases lay outside the gene matches. The CDR3 is 17 residues long. Germline-derived CDR1 and CDR2 are LGHDT and YNNKEL (reference sequence). CDR3 DNA sequence: TGTGCCAGCAGCCAAGCGAATAGCGGGGGATTCACAGATACGCAGTATTTT. Translating it yields CASSQANSGGFTDTQYF.

The chain combines TRBV5-1 with TRBJ2-1, with D maybe TRBD2 (5 bases). CDR1 SGHRS and CDR2 YFSETQ come from the germline V gene. This CDR3 is built from 16 residues. V dropped 5 bases and J dropped 1 base, with 16 bases sitting between them. CDR3 DNA sequence: TGCGCCAGCAGAACTTTAGCGAGCGATTCCTACAATGAGCAGTTCTTC. Protein sequence: CASRTLASDSYNEQFF. The variable domain in full, with the rest retrieved from reference TRBV5-1 and TRBJ2-1, is KAGVTQTPRYLIKTRGQQVTLSCSPISGHRSVSWYQQTPGQGLQFLFEYFSETQRNKGNFPGRFSGRQFSNSRSEMNVSTLELGDSALYLCASRTLASDSYNEQFFGPGTRLTVL.

This chain joins TRBV5-5 and TRBJ1-4, with no clear D. Germline V lookup: CDR1 SGHKS, CDR2 YYEKEE (reference sequence). Trimming left V 4 bases short and J 0 bases short, with 13 bases between. There are 16 residues in the CDR3. CDR3: CASSGGITATNEKLFF. DNA for the CDR3: TGTGCCAGCAGCGGAGGCATCACCGCAACTAATGAAAAACTGTTTTTT.

This clonotype was detected ten times or more. The chain joins TRBV6-1 to TRBJ2-2, with 7 nucleotides matching TRBD1. Germline assignment: CDR1 MNHNS and CDR2 SASEGT. The CDR3 has 14 amino acids. V lost 6 bases, J lost 7 bases, and 8 bases stayed unmatched. CDR3 nucleotide sequence: TGTGCCAGCAGACTACCAGGGGGTGTCGGGGAGCTGTTTTTT. Its protein is CASRLPGGVGELFF.

The chain combines TRBV27 with TRBJ2-1; D is ambiguous. Germline assignment: CDR1 MNHEY and CDR2 SMNVEV (reference sequence). This CDR3 is 13 amino acids long. Between the trimmed V and J ends, which lost 5 bases and 2 bases, there was a span of 7 bases. CDR3 loop: CASSPSTYNEQFF. The CDR3 DNA sequence: TGTGCCAGCAGTCCGTCGACCTACAATGAGCAGTTCTTC.

The gene calls are TRBV4-1 and TRBJ1-1; no firm D call. Germline V CDR1 and CDR2: MGHRA, YSYEKL. The CDR3 contains 15 residues. The germline V and J ends were trimmed by 0 bases and 0 bases, with 8 bases remaining between them. CDR3 nucleotides: TGCGCCAGCAGCCAAGATGCCCGAATGAACACTGAAGCTTTCTTT. Amino acid sequence: CASSQDARMNTEAFF.

This clonotype was found many times. The V gene is TRBV12-3 or TRBV12-4, the J gene TRBJ1-5; a weak D match, TRBD1 (5 bases). V was clipped by 1 base and J by 1 base, with 11 bases between them. The CDR3 consists of 16 residues. The CDR3 nucleotides read TGTGCCAGCAGTTTAGACGGGGGGGTAAGCAATCAGCCCCAGCATTTT. This encodes CASSLDGGVSNQPQHF.